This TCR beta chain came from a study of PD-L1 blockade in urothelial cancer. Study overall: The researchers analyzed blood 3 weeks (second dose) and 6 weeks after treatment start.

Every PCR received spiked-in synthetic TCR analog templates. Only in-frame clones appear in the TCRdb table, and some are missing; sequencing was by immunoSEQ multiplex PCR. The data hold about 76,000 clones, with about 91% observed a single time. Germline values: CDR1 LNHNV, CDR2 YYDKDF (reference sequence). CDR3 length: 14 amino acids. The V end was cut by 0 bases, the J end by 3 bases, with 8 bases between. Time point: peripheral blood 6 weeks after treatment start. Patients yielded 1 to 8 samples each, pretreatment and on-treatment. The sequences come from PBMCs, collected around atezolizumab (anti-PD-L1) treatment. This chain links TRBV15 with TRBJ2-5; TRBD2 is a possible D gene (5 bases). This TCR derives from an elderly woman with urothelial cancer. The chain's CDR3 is CATSRDRAEETQYF. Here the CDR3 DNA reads TGTGCCACCAGCAGAGATCGAGCGGAAGAGACCCAGTACTTC.